This T cell receptor (beta chain) appears in the sequencing data of a study of control samples from healthy donors and cancer patients. CDR1 and CDR2 (germline): KGHDR, SFDVKD. The CDR3 spans 19 residues. V dropped 3 bases and J dropped 5; count of bases not matched to a gene: 15. The protocol was immunoSEQ multiplex PCR, while the TCRdb copy is restricted to in-frame clones and leaves out a portion. The sample consists of around 80,000 clones, roughly 89% of them appearing once. The chain employs TRBV24-1 and TRBJ2-1; 10 positions agree with TRBD1. This clonotype originated in a man between 50 and 59 years old in good health. The source material was blood. The CDR3 is CATSDRITLTGGMDNEQFF. CDR3 sequence (DNA): TGTGCCACCAGTGATCGAATTACATTGACAGGGGGCATGGACAATGAGCAGTTCTTC.